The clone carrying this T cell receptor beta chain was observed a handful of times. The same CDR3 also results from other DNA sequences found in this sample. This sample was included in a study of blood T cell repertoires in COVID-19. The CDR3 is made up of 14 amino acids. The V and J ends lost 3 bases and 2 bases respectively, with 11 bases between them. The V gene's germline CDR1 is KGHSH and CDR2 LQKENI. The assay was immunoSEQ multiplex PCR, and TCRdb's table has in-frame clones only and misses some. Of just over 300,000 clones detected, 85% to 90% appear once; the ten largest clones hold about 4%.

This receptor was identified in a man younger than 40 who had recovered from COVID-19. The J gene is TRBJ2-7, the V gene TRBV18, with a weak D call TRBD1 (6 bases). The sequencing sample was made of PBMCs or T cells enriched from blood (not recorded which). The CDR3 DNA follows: TGTGCCAGCTCACCTTTGACAGGAACCTACGAGCAGTACTTC. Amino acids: CASSPLTGTYEQYF.